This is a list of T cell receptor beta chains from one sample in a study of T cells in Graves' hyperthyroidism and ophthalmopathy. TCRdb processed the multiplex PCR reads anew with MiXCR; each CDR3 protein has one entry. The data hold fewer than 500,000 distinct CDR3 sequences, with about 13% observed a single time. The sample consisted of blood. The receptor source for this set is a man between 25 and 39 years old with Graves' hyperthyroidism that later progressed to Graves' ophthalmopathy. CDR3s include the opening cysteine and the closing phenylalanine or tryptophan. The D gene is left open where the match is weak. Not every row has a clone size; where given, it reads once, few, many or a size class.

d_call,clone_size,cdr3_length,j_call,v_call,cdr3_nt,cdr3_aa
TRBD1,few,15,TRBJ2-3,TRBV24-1,TGTGCCACCAGTAGGGGACAGGGGGCGGGAGATACGCAGTATTTT,CATSRGQGAGDTQYF
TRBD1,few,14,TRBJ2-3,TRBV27,TGTGCCAGCCCCTCGGGACAGGGGACAGATACGCAGTATTTT,CASPSGQGTDTQYF
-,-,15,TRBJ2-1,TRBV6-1,TGTGCCAGCAGTGAATACCAGGGAAGGAGCAATGAGCAGTTCTTC,CASSEYQGRSNEQFF
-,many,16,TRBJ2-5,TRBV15,TGTGCCACCAGCAGAGATAACAAGCCCAGAGGAGAGACCCAGTACTTC,CATSRDNKPRGETQYF
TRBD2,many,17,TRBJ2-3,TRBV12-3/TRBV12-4,TGTGCCAGCAGTCCAGGGACTAGCGGGGGTTTCACAGATACGCAGTATTTT,CASSPGTSGGFTDTQYF
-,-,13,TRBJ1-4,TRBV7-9,TGTGCCAGCAGCTCCGCATCGGTGGAAAAACTGTTTTTT,CASSSASVEKLFF
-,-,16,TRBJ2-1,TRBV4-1,TGCGCCAGCAGCCAAGATCAGGCGGGGCCCGGCAATGAGCAGTTCTTC,CASSQDQAGPGNEQFF
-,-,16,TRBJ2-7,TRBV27,TGTGCCAGCAGTACTAGGGGTTTACGGCACTTGGGGGAGCAGTACTTC,CASSTRGLRHLGEQYF
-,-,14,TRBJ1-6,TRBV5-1,TGCGCCAGCAGCTTAGTGGGAAAAGATTCACCCCTCCACTTT,CASSLVGKDSPLHF
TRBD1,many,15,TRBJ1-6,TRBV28,TGTGCCAGCACCATCGGACAGGATCATAATTCACCCCTCCACTTT,CASTIGQDHNSPLHF
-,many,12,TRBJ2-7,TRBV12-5,TGTGCTAGTGGGAATCAGGGTCTAGAGCAGTACTTC,CASGNQGLEQYF